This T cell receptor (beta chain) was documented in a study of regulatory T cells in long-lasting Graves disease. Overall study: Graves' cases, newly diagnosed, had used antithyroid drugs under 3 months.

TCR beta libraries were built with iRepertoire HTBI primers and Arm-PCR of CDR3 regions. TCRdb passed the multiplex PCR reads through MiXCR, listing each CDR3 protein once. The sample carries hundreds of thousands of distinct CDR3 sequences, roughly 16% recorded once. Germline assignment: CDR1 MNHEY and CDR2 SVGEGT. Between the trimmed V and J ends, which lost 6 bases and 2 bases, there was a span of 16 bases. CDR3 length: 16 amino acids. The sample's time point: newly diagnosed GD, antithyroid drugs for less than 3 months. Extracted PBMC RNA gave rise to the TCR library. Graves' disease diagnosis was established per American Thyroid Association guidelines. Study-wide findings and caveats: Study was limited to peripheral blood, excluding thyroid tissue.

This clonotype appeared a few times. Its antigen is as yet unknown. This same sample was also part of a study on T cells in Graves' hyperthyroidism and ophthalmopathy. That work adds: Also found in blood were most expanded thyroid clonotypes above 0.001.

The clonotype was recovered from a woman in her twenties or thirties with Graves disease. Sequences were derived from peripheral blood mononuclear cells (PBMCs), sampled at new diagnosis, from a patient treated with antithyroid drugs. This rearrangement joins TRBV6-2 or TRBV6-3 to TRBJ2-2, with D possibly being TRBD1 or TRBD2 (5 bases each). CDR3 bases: TGTGCCAGCAGGGATCCGGGGCAGCTAAACACCGGGGAGCTGTTTTTT. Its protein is CASRDPGQLNTGELFF.